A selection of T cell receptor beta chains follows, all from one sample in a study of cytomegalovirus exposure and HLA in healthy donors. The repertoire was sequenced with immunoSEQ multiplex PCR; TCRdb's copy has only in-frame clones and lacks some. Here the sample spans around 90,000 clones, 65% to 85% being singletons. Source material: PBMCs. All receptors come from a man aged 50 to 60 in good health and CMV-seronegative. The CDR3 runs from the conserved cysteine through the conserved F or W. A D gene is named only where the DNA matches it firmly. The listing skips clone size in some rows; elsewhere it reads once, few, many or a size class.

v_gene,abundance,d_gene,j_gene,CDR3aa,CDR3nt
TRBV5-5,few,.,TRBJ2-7,CASSFGRGRYEQYF,TGTGCCAGCAGCTTCGGCAGGGGGAGGTACGAGCAGTACTTC
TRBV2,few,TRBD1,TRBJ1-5,CASSDSGTGFNQPQHF,TGTGCCAGCAGTGATTCCGGGACAGGCTTCAATCAGCCCCAGCATTTT
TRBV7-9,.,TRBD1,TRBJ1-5,CAFGQGQGQPQHF,TGTGCCTTCGGACAGGGTCAAGGGCAGCCCCAGCATTTT
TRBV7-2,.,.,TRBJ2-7,CASSSPSKRLSYEQYF,TGTGCCAGCAGCTCCCCAAGTAAAAGACTGAGCTACGAGCAGTACTTC
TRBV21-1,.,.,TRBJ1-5,CASSTPFRQPQHF,TGTGCCAGCAGCACACCCTTCAGGCAGCCCCAGCATTTT
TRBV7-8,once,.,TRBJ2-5,CASSPNKAWDTTSPEETQYF,TGTGCCAGCAGCCCAAATAAAGCCTGGGACACTACAAGCCCCGAAGAGACCCAGTACTTC
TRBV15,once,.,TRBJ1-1,CATSKSQGMNTEAFF,TGTGCCACCAGCAAGTCCCAGGGGATGAACACTGAAGCTTTCTTT
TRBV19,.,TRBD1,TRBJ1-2,CASSPGTGVISYGYTF,TGTGCCAGTAGTCCCGGGACAGGGGTAATCAGCTATGGCTACACCTTC
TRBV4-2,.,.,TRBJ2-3,CASSQDSTFLDTQYF,TGTGCCAGCAGCCAAGATAGTACGTTCCTGGATACGCAGTATTTT
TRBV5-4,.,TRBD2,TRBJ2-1,CASSTPLAVNEQFF,TGTGCCAGCAGCACACCGCTAGCGGTTAATGAGCAGTTCTTC
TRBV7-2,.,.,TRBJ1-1,CASSYLRGNTEAFF,TGTGCCAGCAGCTATCTAAGGGGGAACACTGAAGCTTTCTTT
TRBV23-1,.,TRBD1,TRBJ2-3,CASSQGQGITDTQYF,TGCGCCAGCAGTCAAGGACAGGGGATCACAGATACGCAGTATTTT
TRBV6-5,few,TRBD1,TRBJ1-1,CASRPTGRNTEAFF,TGTGCCAGCCGCCCGACAGGGAGGAACACTGAAGCTTTCTTT
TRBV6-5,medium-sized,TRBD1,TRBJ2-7,CASSPGTGKYEQYF,TGTGCCAGCAGTCCCGGGACAGGGAAGTACGAGCAGTACTTC
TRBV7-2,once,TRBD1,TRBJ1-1,CASNYRDREAFF,TGTGCCAGCAATTACCGGGACAGGGAAGCTTTCTTT
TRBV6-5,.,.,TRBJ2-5,CASSYSPGSRETQYF,TGTGCCAGCAGTTACTCACCCGGTTCCCGAGAGACCCAGTACTTC
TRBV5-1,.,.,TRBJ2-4,CASSSLGGTVAKNIQYF,TGCGCCAGCAGCTCGCTTGGGGGGACAGTCGCCAAAAACATTCAGTACTTC
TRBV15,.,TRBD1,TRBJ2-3,CATSIPTGRMGRDTQYF,TGTGCCACCAGCATACCGACAGGGCGTATGGGGAGAGATACGCAGTATTTT
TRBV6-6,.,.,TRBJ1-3,CASTHGRGLGNTIYF,TGTGCCAGCACTCACGGGAGGGGCCTGGGAAACACCATATATTTT
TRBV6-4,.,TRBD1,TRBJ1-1,CASSDPYRTGEYSMNTEAFF,TGTGCCAGCAGTGACCCATATCGGACAGGGGAATACTCCATGAACACTGAAGCTTTCTTT
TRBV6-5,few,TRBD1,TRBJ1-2,CASSYSRGARSGYTF,TGTGCCAGCAGTTACTCCAGGGGGGCAAGGTCTGGCTACACCTTC
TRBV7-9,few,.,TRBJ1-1,CASSPGGVNTEAFF,TGTGCCAGCAGCCCAGGAGGGGTGAACACTGAAGCTTTCTTT
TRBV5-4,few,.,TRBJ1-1,CASSTRGGRGSEAFF,TGTGCCAGCAGCACTCGGGGAGGACGTGGTTCTGAAGCTTTCTTT
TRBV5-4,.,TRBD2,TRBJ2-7,CASSKGLAGAYEQYF,TGTGCCAGCAGCAAGGGACTAGCGGGAGCTTACGAGCAGTACTTC
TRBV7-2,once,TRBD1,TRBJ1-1,CASSLDSGGNTEAFF,TGTGCCAGCAGCTTAGACTCAGGGGGGAACACTGAAGCTTTCTTT
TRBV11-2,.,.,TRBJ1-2,CASSPSGGNYGYTF,TGTGCCAGCAGCCCCTCCGGGGGGAACTATGGCTACACCTTC
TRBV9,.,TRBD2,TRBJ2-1,CASSLSGTSDYNEQFF,TGTGCCAGCAGCCTTTCGGGGACTAGCGACTACAATGAGCAGTTCTTC
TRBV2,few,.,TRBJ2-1,CASSEQGPHNEQFF,TGTGCCAGCAGTGAACAGGGCCCTCACAATGAGCAGTTCTTC
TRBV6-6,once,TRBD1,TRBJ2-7,CASSYGTGFYEQYF,TGTGCCAGCAGTTACGGGACAGGGTTTTACGAGCAGTACTTC
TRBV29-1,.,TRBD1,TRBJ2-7,CSVRRTGGYEQYF,TGCAGCGTCAGAAGGACAGGGGGCTACGAGCAGTACTTC
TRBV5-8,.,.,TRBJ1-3,CASSPTWPGNTIYF,TGTGCCAGCAGCCCCACATGGCCTGGAAACACCATATATTTT
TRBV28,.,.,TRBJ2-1,CASSQREDRSSYNEQFF,TGTGCCAGCAGCCAAAGGGAGGACCGGAGCTCCTACAATGAGCAGTTCTTC
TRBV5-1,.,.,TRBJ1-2,CASSLGRQAYGYTF,TGCGCCAGCAGCTTGGGTCGGCAGGCCTATGGCTACACCTTC
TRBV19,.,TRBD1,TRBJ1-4,CASSISGTDKEKLFF,TGTGCCAGTAGTATATCCGGGACAGATAAGGAAAAACTGTTTTTT